These 6 T cell receptor beta chains originate from one sample sequenced in a study of blood T cell repertoires in COVID-19. Libraries were prepared by immunoSEQ multiplex PCR; TCRdb keeps only in-frame clonotypes and omits some of them. The table includes about 320,000 clones, over 75% detected once. Sequenced sample: peripheral blood. The receptors here all came from a human donor in a cohort sampled during active COVID-19.

The V gene is TRBV18, the J gene TRBJ2-1, with D possibly being TRBD1 (6 bases). The CDR3 contains 14 residues. Trimming pared 6 bases from V and 5 bases from J, leaving 14 bases between. Germline V gene data show CDR1 as KGHSH and CDR2 as LQKENI. CDR3 sequence reads: CASSPIGQNNEQFF. The CDR3 DNA reads as TGTGCCAGCTCCCCAATCGGACAGAACAATGAGCAGTTCTTC.

The chain is built from TRBV7-9 and TRBJ2-7; TRBD1 is a possible D gene (6 bases). V was shortened by 0 bases and J by 4 bases, with 10 bases between the two germline ends. The CDR3 totals 14 residues. Germline CDR1 and CDR2: SEHNR and FQNEAQ (reference sequence). CDR3 in DNA: TGTGCCAGCAGCTTAGCGGGGCAGGGGTACGAGCAGTACTTC. As protein: CASSLAGQGYEQYF.

This clone was found a few times. The chain combines TRBV5-4 with TRBJ2-7; 8 bases line up with TRBD2. CDR1 and CDR2 from the germline V gene are SGHNT and YYREEE (reference sequence). With V trimmed by 3 bases and J by 3 bases, 5 bases remained unmatched. This CDR3 contains 14 residues. The CDR3 DNA follows: TGTGCCAGCAGCTCCCGGGAGGGGAACTACGAGCAGTACTTC. The encoded protein is CASSSREGNYEQYF.

This clone was counted a few times. This chain uses TRBV10-3 with TRBJ1-5, with TRBD1 as a possible D gene (6 bases). CDR1 and CDR2 from the germline V gene are ENHRY and SYGVKD. There are 14 residues in the CDR3. V was clipped by 3 bases and J by 6 bases, with 12 bases between them. The CDR3 region has the DNA TGTGCCATCAGTGATCAGGGGTTGAGTCAGCCCCAGCATTTT. Amino acid sequence: CAISDQGLSQPQHF.

This rearrangement joins TRBV6-5 to TRBJ1-2; unclear D gene. The germline gives CDR1 MNHEY, CDR2 SVGAGI. Trimming removed 0 bases from V and 4 bases from J, with 9 bases in between. The CDR3 is made up of 14 amino acids. CDR3 amino acids: CASSYSRGVYGYTF. The CDR3 coding sequence is TGTGCCAGCAGTTACTCGAGAGGCGTCTATGGCTACACCTTC.

This clone was detected ten times or more. The gene calls are TRBV5-1 and TRBJ2-7, with 8 bases matching TRBD1. The germline V gene encodes CDR1 SGHRS and CDR2 YFSETQ. This CDR3 has 14 amino acids. The V gene end was trimmed by 5 bases and the J gene end by 5 bases; junction bases not matched to a gene: 9. CDR3 region: CASRSGQGSNEQYF. The CDR3 nucleotides are TGCGCCAGCAGGTCTGGACAGGGTTCTAACGAGCAGTACTTC.